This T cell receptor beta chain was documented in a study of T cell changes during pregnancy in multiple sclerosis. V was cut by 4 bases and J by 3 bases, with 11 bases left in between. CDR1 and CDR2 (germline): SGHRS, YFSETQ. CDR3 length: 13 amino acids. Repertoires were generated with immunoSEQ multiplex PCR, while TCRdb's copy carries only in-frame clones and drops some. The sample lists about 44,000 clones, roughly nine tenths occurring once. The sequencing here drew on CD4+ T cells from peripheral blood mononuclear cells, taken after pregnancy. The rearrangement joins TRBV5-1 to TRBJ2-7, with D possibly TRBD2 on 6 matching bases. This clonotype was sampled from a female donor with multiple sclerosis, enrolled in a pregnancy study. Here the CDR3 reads CASSGYGGYEQYF. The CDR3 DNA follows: TGCGCCAGCAGCGGTTACGGGGGCTACGAGCAGTACTTC.